Reported below is one T cell receptor beta chain. The antigen remains unidentified. Time point reported: new active TB diagnosis, blood taken before or within 7 days of starting treatment. The sample belongs to a study of T cells in tuberculosis. Sequencing used immunoSEQ multiplex PCR; TCRdb keeps in-frame clones, though not all of them. The sample consists of tens of thousands of clones, about 90% of them appearing once. Overall study findings and caveats: Active tuberculosis cases were adults; controls were adolescents.

Germline CDR1 LNHNV, CDR2 YYDKDF (reference sequence). The CDR3 extends over 16 amino acids. The ends were cut back, 6 bases at V and 1 base at J, with 16 bases in the middle. The receptor's source is an adult with tuberculosis. The sequenced sample was PBMCs, obtained at tuberculosis diagnosis. The V call is TRBV15, the J call TRBJ1-5, with D possibly being TRBD1 (5 bases). The CDR3 nucleotides read TGTGCCACCAGTCGGGCCCTGGGGGGAAGCAATCAGCCCCAGCATTTT. Translated, it gives CATSRALGGSNQPQHF.